These T cell receptor beta chains were read from a single sample in a study of T cell responses to AZD1222 COVID-19 vaccine. The protocol was immunoSEQ multiplex PCR, while the TCRdb copy is restricted to in-frame clones and leaves out a portion. The sample records under 130,000 clones, roughly 90% being singletons. The starting material was peripheral blood, obtained on day 0 of AZD1222 vaccination. Receptors originate from an adult in good health. The CDR3 runs from the conserved cysteine through the conserved F or W. The order of the fields is J gene, D gene, V gene, clone size, CDR3 protein, CDR3 DNA. A D gene is named only where the DNA matches it firmly. Rows give clone size only sometimes, using once, few, many, or a class for an expanded clone.

TRBJ2-1 | TRBD2 | TRBV7-2 | . | CASSSGVVYNEQFF | TGTGCCAGTTCTAGCGGGGTTGTCTACAATGAGCAGTTCTTC
TRBJ2-3 | . | TRBV9 | . | CASSDRGAGADTQYF | TGTGCCAGCAGTGACCGGGGGGCCGGGGCAGATACGCAGTATTTT
TRBJ2-3 | TRBD2 | TRBV9 | . | CASSVSLAGRTDTQYF | TGTGCCAGCAGCGTATCCTTAGCGGGCCGCACAGATACGCAGTATTTT
TRBJ1-2 | TRBD1 | TRBV4-3 | . | CASSQDAGGYGYTF | TGCGCCAGCAGCCAAGATGCAGGGGGATATGGCTACACCTTC
TRBJ2-7 | . | TRBV7-9 | . | CASSLGGPNYEQYF | TGTGCCAGCAGCTTAGGGGGACCGAACTACGAGCAGTACTTC
TRBJ1-2 | . | TRBV7-8 | . | CASSRGGDYGYTF | TGTGCCAGCAGCCGCGGGGGCGACTATGGCTACACCTTC
TRBJ1-1 | . | TRBV12-3/TRBV12-4 | . | CASSLSGGTEAFF | TGTGCCAGCAGTTTAAGTGGAGGAACTGAAGCTTTCTTT
TRBJ1-2 | TRBD1 | TRBV3-1/TRBV3-2 | . | CASSQAPGQGSDGYTF | TGTGCCAGCAGCCAGGCCCCCGGACAGGGTTCGGATGGCTACACCTTC
TRBJ1-2 | TRBD1 | TRBV9 | . | CASSGSGGGRGYTF | TGTGCCAGCAGCGGTAGCGGAGGGGGCCGTGGCTACACCTTC
TRBJ2-5 | . | TRBV29-1 | once | CSAPVGETQYF | TGCAGCGCCCCCGTGGGGGAGACCCAGTACTTC
TRBJ1-2 | . | TRBV18 | . | CASSPGDHGYTF | TGTGCCAGCTCACCAGGGGATCATGGCTACACCTTC
TRBJ2-7 | . | TRBV19 | . | CASRKGMGAYEQYF | TGTGCCAGTCGCAAGGGTATGGGGGCCTACGAGCAGTACTTC
TRBJ1-1 | . | TRBV21-1 | . | CASSKTGDTEAFF | TGTGCCAGCAGCAAGACAGGGGACACTGAAGCTTTCTTT
TRBJ2-1 | TRBD2 | TRBV3-1/TRBV3-2 | . | CASAARSGRAGEQFF | TGTGCCAGCGCCGCTCGGAGCGGGAGGGCCGGGGAGCAGTTCTTC
TRBJ1-1 | . | TRBV6-5 | . | CASSPGFPEAFF | TGTGCCAGCAGCCCGGGGTTCCCTGAAGCTTTCTTT
TRBJ2-1 | . | TRBV7-2 | . | CASSGGAGRGEQFF | TGTGCCAGCAGCGGGGGGGCCGGGCGGGGGGAGCAGTTCTTC
TRBJ2-1 | TRBD2 | TRBV10-3 | . | CAISGTSGGGLNEQFF | TGTGCCATCAGTGGGACTAGCGGGGGGGGACTCAATGAGCAGTTCTTC
TRBJ1-6 | TRBD1 | TRBV7-2 | . | CASSLAGTGTSPLHF | TGTGCCAGCAGCTTAGCTGGGACAGGTACTTCACCCCTCCACTTT
TRBJ1-2 | . | TRBV19 | . | CAVEADRGYTF | TGTGCCGTTGAGGCTGACCGTGGCTACACCTTC
TRBJ1-2 | . | TRBV28 | . | CASSFRSYGYTF | TGTGCCAGCAGTTTTAGAAGCTATGGCTACACCTTC
TRBJ1-2 | . | TRBV9 | few | CASSVGTDGSSYGYTF | TGTGCCAGCAGCGTCGGGACGGACGGCTCTTCCTATGGCTACACCTTC
TRBJ2-7 | TRBD1 | TRBV24-1 | . | CATSDLTGGKYEQYF | TGTGCCACCAGTGATTTAACAGGGGGAAAGTACGAGCAGTACTTC